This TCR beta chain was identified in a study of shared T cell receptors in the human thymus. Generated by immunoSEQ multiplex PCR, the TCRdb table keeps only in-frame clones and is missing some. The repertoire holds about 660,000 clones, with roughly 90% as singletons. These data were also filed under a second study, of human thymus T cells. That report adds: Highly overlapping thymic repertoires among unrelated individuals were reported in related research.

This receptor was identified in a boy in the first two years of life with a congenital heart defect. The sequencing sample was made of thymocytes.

The CDR3 DNA reads as TGTGCCAGCGGTGGAGAGTGGTCCTACGAGCAGTACTTC. Translated: CASGGEWSYEQYF. The chain joins TRBV7-6 to TRBJ2-7; D is ambiguous. CDR1 is SGHVS, CDR2 FNYEAQ, per germline. V dropped 8 bases and J dropped 1 base, with 12 bases sitting between them. The CDR3 contains 13 residues.